These 2 T cell receptor beta chains were all obtained from the same sample, sequenced in a study of CD8 T cells in Susac syndrome. Reverse transcription of roughly 0.5 to 1 ug RNA was performed with random hexamers. MiXCR was run by TCRdb on the immunoSEQ multiplex PCR reads, yielding one entry per CDR3 protein. In the table there are about 200,000 distinct CDR3 sequences, 95% of which are singletons. Sequenced sample: CD4+ T cells from PBMCs. Receptors originate from a human donor in good health.

J is TRBJ2-1 and V is TRBV28, with 9 bases identical to TRBD2. Germline CDR1 MDHEN, CDR2 SYDVKM. The CDR3 has 15 amino acids. J gave up 3 bases and V 5 bases, and 5 bases lay outside the gene matches. The CDR3 sequence is CASSLSGSGYNEQFF. CDR3 coding DNA: TGTGCCAGCAGTCTTAGCGGGAGTGGCTACAATGAGCAGTTCTTC. The full variable domain, in which reference TRBV28 and TRBJ2-1 provide the parts outside the CDR3, is DVKVTQSSRYLVKRTGEKVFLECVQDMDHENMFWYRQDPGLGLRLIYFSYDVKMKEKGDIPEGYSVSREKKERFSLILESASTNQTSMYLCASSLSGSGYNEQFFGPGTRLTVL.

In this sample, this clonotype turned up a few times. The chain combines TRBV16 with TRBJ1-5; D not certain. The germline CDR1 and CDR2 sequences are KGHSY and FQNENV. Trimming stripped 0 bases from V and 2 bases from J, with 5 bases between. This CDR3 contains 14 residues. CDR3 nucleotide sequence: TGTGCCAGCAGCCAATCGCCGGGCAATCAGCCCCAGCATTTT. It specifies CASSQSPGNQPQHF.